This T cell receptor beta chain was retrieved from a study of read filtering for tumor transcriptome and immune sequencing. Ten or more counts support this clonotype. The antigen remains unidentified. Molecular barcoded adaptors covering alpha/delta and beta/gamma chains were used on roughly 400 ng RNA. TCRdb itself ran the reads through MiXCR, one entry per CDR3 protein. Of tens of thousands of distinct CDR3 sequences listed, approximately 15% were seen once; the top ten hold 25% to 35%. The CDR3 length is 15 residues. CDR1 is MNHEY and CDR2 is SMNVEV in the germline V gene (reference sequence). V lost 2 bases and J lost 6; bases outside the gene matches: 5. Study-level results: About 81.9% of IR-seq clonotypes had a single read, yet these held roughly 3.3% of reads.

V is TRBV27 and J is TRBJ2-1; 9 positions agree with TRBD2. The origin of this receptor is a donor at least 40 years old with multiple myeloma. The sample was a population of CD138-negative cells sorted from bone marrow. The CDR3 DNA reads as TGTGCCAGCAGTTTAGTAGCGGGAGTGAGCAATGAGCAGTTCTTC. Protein product: CASSLVAGVSNEQFF.